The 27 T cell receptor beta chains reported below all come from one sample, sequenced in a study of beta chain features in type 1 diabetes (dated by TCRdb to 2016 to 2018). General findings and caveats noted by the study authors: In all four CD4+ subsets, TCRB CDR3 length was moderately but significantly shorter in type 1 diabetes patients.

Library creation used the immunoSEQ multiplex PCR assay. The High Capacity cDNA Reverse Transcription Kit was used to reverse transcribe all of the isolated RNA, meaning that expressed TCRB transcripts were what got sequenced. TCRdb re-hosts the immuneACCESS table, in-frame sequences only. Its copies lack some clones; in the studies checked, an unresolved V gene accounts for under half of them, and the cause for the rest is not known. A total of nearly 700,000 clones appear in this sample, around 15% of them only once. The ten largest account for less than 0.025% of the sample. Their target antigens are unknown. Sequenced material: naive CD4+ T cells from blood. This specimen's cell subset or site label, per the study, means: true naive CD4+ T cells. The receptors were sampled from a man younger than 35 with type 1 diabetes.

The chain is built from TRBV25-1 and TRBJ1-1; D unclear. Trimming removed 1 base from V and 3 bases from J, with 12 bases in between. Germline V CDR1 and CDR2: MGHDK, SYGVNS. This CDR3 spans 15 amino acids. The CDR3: CASSELTPRDTEAFF. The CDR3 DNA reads TGTGCCAGCAGTGAATTGACCCCTCGGGACACTGAAGCTTTCTTT.

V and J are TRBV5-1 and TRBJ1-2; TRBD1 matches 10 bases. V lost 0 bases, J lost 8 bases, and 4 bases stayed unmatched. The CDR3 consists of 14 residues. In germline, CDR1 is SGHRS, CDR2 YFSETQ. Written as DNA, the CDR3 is TGCGCCAGCAGCTTGGGACAGGGGGCCGGCGGCTACACCTTC. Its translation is CASSLGQGAGGYTF.

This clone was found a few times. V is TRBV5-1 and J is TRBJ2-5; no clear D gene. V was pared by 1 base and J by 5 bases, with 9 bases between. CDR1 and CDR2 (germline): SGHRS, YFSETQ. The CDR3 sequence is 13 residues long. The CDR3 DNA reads TGCGCCAGCAGCTTGACCTACCGGGAGACCCAGTACTTC. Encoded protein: CASSLTYRETQYF.

The CDR3 is CASSPTGDYGYTF. Here the CDR3 DNA reads TGCGCCAGCAGCCCGACAGGGGACTATGGCTACACCTTC. The V and J genes are TRBV4-1 and TRBJ1-2, with 8 bases matching TRBD1. Germline V CDR1 and CDR2: MGHRA, YSYEKL. The J segment lost 3 bases and the V segment lost 4 bases, leaving 1 base of the junction unmatched. There are 13 residues in the CDR3.

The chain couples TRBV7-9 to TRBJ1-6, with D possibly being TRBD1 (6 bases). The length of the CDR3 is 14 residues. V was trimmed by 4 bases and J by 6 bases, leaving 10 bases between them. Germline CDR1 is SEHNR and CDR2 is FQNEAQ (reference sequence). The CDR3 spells CASSSTGFNSPLHF. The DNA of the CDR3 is TGTGCCAGCAGCTCCACAGGGTTTAATTCACCCCTCCACTTT.

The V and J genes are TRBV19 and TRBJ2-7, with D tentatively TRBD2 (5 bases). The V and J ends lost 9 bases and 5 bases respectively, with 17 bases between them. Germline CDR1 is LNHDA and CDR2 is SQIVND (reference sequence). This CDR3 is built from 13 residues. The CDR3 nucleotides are TGTGCCAGCCGATCCCACGGGGTGGACGAGCAGTACTTC. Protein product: CASRSHGVDEQYF.

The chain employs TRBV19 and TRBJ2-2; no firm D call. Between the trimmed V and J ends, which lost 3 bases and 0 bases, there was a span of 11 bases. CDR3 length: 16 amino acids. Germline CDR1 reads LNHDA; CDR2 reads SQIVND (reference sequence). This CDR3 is CASSIYRTANTGELFF. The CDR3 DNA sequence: TGTGCCAGTAGTATTTATAGGACGGCGAACACCGGGGAGCTGTTTTTT.

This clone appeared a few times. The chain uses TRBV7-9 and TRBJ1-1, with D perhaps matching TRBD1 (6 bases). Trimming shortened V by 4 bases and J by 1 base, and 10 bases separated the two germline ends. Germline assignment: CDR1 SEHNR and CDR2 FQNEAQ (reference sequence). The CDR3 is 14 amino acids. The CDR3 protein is CASSSLGGNTEAFF. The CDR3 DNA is TGTGCCAGCAGCTCCCTAGGGGGGAACACTGAAGCTTTCTTT.

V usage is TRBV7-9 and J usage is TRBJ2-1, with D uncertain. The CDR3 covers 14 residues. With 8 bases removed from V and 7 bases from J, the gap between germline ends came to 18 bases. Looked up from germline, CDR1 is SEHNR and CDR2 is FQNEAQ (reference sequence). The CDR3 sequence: CASHRTSILNEQFF. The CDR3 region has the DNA TGTGCCAGCCACCGGACGAGCATCCTTAATGAGCAGTTCTTC. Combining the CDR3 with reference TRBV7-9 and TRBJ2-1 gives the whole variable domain DTGVSQNPRHKITKRGQNVTFRCDPISEHNRLYWYRQTLGQGPEFLTYFQNEAQLEKSRLLSDRFSAERPKGSFSTLEIQRTEQGDSAMYLCASHRTSILNEQFFGPGTRLTVL.

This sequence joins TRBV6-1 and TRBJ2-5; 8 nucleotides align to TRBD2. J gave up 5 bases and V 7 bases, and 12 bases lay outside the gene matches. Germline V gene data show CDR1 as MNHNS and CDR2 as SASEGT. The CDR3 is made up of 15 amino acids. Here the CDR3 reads CASNRRGAGVETQYF. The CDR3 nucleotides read TGTGCCAGCAATCGAAGAGGAGCGGGGGTGGAGACCCAGTACTTC.

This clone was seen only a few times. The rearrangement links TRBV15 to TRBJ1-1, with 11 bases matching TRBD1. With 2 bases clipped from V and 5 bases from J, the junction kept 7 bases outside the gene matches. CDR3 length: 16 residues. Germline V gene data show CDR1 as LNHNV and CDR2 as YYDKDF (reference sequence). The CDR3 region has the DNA TGTGCCACCAGCAGACCTCCGGGACAGGGGGGGACTGAAGCTTTCTTT. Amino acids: CATSRPPGQGGTEAFF.

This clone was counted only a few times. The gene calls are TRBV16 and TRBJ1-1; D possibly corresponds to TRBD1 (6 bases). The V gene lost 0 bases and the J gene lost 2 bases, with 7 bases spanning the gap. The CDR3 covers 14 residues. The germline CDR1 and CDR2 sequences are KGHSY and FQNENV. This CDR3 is CASSQSTGNTEAFF. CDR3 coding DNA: TGTGCCAGCAGCCAATCGACAGGAAACACTGAAGCTTTCTTT.

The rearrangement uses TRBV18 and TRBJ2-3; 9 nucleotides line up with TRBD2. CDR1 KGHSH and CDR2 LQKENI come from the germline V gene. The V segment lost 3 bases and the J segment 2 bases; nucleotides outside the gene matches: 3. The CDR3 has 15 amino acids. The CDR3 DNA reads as TGTGCCAGCTCACCGGGACTAGCCCCCACAGATACGCAGTATTTT. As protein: CASSPGLAPTDTQYF.

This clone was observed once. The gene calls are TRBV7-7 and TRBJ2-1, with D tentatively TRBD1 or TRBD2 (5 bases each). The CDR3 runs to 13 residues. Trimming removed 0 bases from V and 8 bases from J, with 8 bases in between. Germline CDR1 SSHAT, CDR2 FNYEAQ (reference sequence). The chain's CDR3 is CASSLAEGYEQFF. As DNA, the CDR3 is TGTGCCAGCAGCTTAGCAGAGGGGTATGAGCAGTTCTTC.

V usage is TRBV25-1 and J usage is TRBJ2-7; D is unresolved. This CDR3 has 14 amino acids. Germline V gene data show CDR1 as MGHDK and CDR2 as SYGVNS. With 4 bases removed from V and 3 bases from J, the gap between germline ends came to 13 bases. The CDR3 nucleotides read TGTGCCAGCAGTGGAGGTTCCCTAAGCTACGAGCAGTACTTC. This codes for CASSGGSLSYEQYF.

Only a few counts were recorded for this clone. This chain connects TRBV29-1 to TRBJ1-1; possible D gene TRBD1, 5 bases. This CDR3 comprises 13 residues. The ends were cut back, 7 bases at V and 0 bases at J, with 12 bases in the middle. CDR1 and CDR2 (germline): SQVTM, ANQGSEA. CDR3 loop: CSGAGRLNTEAFF. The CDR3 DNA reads TGCAGCGGTGCGGGACGGTTGAACACTGAAGCTTTCTTT.

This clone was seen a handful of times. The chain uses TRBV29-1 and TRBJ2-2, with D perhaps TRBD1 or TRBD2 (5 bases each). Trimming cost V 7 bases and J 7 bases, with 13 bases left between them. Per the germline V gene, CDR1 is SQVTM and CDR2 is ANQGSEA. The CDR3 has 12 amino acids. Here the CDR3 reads CSARVGGGELFF. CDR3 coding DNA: TGCAGCGCGAGGGTTGGGGGCGGGGAGCTGTTTTTT.

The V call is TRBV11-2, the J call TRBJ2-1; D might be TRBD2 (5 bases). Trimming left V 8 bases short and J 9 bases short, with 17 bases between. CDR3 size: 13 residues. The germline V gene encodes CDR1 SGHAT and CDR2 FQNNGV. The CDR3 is CASLPTSLGEQFF. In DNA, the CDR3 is TGTGCCAGCCTCCCTACTAGTCTCGGTGAGCAGTTCTTC.

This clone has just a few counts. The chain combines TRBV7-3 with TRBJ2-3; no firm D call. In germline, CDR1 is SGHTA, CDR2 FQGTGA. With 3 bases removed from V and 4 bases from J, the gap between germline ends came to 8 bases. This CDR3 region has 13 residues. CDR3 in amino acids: CASSLDLADTQYF. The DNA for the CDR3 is TGTGCCAGCAGCTTGGACCTAGCAGATACGCAGTATTTT.

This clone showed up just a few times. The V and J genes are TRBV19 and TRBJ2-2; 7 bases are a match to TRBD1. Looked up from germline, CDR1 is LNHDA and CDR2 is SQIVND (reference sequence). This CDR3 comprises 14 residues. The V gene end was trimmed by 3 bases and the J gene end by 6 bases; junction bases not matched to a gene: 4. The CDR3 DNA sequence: TGTGCCAGTAGTATTAGGACAGGCGCCGGGGAGCTGTTTTTT. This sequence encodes CASSIRTGAGELFF.

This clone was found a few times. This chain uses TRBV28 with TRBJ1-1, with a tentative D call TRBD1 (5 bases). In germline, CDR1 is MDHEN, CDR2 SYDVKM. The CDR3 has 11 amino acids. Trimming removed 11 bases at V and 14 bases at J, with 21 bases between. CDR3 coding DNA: TGTGCCGTCACCGGGGACGCCACGACATTCTTT. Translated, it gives CAVTGDATTFF.

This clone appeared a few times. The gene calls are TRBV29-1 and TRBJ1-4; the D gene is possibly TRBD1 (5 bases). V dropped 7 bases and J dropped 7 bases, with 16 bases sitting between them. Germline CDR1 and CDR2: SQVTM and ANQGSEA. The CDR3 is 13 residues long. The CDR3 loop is CSANRGNGEKLFF. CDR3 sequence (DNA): TGCAGCGCCAACCGGGGGAACGGTGAAAAACTGTTTTTT.

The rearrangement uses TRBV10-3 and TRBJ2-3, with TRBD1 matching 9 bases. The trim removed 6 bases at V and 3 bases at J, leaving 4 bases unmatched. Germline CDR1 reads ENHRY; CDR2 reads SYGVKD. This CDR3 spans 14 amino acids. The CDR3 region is CAIRRTGATDTQYF. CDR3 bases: TGTGCCATCAGACGGACAGGGGCGACAGATACGCAGTATTTT.

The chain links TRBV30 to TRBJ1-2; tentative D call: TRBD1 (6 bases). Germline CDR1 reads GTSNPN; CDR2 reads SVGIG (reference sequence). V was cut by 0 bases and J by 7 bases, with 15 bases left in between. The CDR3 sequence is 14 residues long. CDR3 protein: CAWSVRGPSGGYTF. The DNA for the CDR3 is TGTGCCTGGAGTGTACGGGGGCCATCGGGTGGCTACACCTTC.

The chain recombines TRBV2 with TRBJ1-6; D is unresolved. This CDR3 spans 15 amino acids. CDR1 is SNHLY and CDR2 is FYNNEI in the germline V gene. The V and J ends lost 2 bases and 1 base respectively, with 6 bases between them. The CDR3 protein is CASSETGSYNSPLHF. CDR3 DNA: TGTGCCAGCAGTGAAACGGGTTCCTATAATTCACCCCTCCACTTT.

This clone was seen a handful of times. Written as DNA, the CDR3 is TGTGCCAGCAGAAGGGGCACGACAGGGTATGTAGAGCAGTTCTTC. Translation gives CASRRGTTGYVEQFF. J is TRBJ2-1 and V is TRBV27; 7 bases map to TRBD1. The length of the CDR3 is 15 residues. Germline CDR1 MNHEY, CDR2 SMNVEV (reference sequence). V shed 6 bases and J 10 bases; nucleotides not matched to a gene: 15.

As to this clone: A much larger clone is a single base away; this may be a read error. This chain's CDR3 is CASSSPYEQYF. CDR3 DNA sequence: TGTGCCAGCAGCTCCCCCTACGAGCAGTACTTC. The chain links TRBV7-9 to TRBJ2-7; D gene unclear. The CDR3 covers 11 residues. The germline V and J ends were trimmed by 4 bases and 2 bases, with 3 bases remaining between them. Germline V lookup: CDR1 SEHNR, CDR2 FQNEAQ (reference sequence).